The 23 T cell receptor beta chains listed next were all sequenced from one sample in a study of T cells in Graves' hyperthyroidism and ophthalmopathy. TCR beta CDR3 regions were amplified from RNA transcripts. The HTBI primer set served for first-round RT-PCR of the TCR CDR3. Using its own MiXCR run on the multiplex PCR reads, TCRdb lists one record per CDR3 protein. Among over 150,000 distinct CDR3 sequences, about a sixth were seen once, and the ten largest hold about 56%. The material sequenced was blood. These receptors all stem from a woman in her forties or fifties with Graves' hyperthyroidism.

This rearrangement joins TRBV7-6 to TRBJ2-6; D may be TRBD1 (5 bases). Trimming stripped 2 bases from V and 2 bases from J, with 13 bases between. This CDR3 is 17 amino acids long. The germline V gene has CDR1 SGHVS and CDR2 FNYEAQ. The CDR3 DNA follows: TGTGCCAGCAGCTTAAGGAAGGGGTGGACTGGGGCCAACGTCCTGACTTTC. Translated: CASSLRKGWTGANVLTF.

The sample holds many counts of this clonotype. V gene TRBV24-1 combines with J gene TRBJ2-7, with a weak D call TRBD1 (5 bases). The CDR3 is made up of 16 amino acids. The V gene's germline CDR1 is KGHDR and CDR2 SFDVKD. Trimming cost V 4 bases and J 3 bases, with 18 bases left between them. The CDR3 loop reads CATSDRTDRSIYEQYF. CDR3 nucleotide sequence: TGTGCCACCAGTGACCGAACTGACAGAAGTATCTACGAGCAGTACTTC.

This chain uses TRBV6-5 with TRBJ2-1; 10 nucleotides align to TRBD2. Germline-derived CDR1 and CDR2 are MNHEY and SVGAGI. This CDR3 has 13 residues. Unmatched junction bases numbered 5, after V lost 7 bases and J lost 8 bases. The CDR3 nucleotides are TGTGCCAGCACCTTACTAGCGGGACATGAGCAGTTCTTC. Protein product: CASTLLAGHEQFF.

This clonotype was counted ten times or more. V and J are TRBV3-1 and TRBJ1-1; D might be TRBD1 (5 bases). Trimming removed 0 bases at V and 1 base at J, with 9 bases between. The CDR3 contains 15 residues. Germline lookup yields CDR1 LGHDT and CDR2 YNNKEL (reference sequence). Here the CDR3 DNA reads TGTGCCAGCAGCCAAGACCCTGGGGGGAACACTGAAGCTTTCTTT. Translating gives CASSQDPGGNTEAFF. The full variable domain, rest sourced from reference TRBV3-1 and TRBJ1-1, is DTAVSQTPKYLVTQMGNDKSIKCEQNLGHDTMYWYKQDSKKFLKIMFSYNNKELIINETVPNRFSPKSPDKAHLNLHINSLELGDSAVYFCASSQDPGGNTEAFFGQGTRLTVV.

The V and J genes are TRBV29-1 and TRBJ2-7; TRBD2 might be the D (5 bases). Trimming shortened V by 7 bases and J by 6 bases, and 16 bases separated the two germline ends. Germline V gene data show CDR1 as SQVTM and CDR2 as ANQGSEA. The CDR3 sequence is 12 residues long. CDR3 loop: CSAGKGQGEQYF. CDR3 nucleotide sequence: TGCAGCGCGGGGAAGGGTCAAGGCGAGCAGTACTTC.

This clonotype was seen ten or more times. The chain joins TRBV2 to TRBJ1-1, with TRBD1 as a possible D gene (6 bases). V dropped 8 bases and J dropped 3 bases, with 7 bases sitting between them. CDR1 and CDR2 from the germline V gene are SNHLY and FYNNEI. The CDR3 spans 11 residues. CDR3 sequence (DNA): TGTGCCAGCTCAGGGGACACTGAAGCTTTCTTT. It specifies CASSGDTEAFF.

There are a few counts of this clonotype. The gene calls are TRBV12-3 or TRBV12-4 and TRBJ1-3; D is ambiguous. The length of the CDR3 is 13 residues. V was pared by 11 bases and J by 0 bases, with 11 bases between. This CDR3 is CAGRQSSGNTIYF. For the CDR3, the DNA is TGTGCCGGACGGCAGAGCTCTGGAAACACCATATATTTT.

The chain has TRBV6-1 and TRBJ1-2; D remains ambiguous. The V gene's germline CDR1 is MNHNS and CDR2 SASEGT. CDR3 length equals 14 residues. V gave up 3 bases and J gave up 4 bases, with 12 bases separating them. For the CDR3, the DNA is TGTGCCAGCAGTGAGGAGCCGCGGAGCTATGGCTACACCTTC. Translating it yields CASSEEPRSYGYTF.

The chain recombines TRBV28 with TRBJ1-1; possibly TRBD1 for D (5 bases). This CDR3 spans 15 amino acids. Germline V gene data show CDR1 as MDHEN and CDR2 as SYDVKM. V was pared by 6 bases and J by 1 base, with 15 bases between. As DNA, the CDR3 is TGTGCCAGCAGCCGGGGGTCCGGGGGGAACACTGAAGCTTTCTTT. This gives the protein CASSRGSGGNTEAFF.

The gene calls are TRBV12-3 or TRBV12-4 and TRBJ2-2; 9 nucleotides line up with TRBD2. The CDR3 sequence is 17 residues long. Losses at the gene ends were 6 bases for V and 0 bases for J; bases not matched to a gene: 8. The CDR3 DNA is TGTGCCAGCAGCTATCCCAGACTAGCGGCGAACACCGGGGAGCTGTTTTTT. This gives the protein CASSYPRLAANTGELFF.

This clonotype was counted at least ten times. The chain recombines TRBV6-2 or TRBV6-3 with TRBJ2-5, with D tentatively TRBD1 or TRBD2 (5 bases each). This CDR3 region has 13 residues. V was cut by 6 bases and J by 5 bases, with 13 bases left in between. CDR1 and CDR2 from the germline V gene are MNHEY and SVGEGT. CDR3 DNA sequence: TGTGCCAGCAGCAAAGACTGGGGGGAGACCCAGTACTTC. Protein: CASSKDWGETQYF.

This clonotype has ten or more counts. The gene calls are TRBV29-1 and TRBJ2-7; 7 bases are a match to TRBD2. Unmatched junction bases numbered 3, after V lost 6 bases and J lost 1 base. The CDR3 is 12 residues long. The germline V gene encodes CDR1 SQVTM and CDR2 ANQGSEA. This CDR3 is CSVNSGSYEQYF. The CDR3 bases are TGCAGCGTAAATAGCGGGTCCTACGAGCAGTACTTC.

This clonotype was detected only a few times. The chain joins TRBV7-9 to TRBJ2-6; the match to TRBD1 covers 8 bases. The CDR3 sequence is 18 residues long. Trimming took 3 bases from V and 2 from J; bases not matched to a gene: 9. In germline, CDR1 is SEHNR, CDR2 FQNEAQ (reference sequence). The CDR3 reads CASSFESRGLPGANVLTF. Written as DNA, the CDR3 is TGTGCCAGCAGCTTTGAGTCCAGGGGGCTTCCTGGGGCCAACGTCCTGACTTTC.

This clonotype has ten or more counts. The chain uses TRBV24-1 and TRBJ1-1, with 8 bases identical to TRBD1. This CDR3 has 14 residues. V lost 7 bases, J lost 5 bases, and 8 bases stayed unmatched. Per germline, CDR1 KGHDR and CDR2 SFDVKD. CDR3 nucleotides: TGTGCCACCAGGCAGGGGGCGGAGGGTACTGAAGCTTTCTTT. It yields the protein CATRQGAEGTEAFF.

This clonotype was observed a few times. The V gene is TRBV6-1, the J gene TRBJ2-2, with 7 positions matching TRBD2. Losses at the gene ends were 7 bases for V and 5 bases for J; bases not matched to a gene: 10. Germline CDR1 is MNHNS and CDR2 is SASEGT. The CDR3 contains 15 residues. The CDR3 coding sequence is TGTGCCAGCACCCGGGGGGAGTCAGGGACCGGGGAGCTGTTTTTT. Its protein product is CASTRGESGTGELFF.

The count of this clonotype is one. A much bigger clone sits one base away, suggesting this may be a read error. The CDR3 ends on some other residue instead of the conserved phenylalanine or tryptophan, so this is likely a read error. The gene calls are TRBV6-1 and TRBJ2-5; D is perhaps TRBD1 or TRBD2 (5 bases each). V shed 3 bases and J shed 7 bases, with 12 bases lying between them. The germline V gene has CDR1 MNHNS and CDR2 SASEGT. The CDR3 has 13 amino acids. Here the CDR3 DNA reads TGTGCCAGCAGTGAGTCGTGGGACGGGACCCAGTACCTC. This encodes CASSESWDGTQYL.

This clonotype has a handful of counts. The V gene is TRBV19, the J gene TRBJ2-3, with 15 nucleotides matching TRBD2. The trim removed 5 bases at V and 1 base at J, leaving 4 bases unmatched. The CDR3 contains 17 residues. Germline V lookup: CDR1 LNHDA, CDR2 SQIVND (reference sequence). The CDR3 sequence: CASSRTSGRGGTDTQYF. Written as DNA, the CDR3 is TGTGCCAGTAGTCGGACTAGCGGGAGGGGAGGCACAGATACGCAGTATTTT.

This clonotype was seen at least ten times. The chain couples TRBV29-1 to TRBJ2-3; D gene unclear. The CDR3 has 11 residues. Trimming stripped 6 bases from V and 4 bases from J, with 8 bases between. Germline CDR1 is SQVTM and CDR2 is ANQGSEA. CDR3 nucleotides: TGCAGCGTACGATTCGCAGATACGCAGTATTTT. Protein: CSVRFADTQYF.

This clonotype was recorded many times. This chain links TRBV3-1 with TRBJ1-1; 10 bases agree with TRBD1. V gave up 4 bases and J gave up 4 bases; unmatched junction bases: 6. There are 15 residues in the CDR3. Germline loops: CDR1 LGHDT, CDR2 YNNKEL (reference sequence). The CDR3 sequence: CASSPGTGVATEAFF. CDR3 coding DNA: TGTGCCAGCAGCCCTGGGACAGGGGTGGCCACTGAAGCTTTCTTT.

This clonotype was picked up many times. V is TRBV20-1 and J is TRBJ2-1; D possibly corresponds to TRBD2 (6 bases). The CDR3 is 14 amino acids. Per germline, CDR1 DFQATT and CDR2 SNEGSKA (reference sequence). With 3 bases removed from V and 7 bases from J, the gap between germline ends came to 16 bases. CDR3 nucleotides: TGCAGTGCTAGCCCGCCCGGGACTCAGAATGAGCAGTTCTTC. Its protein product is CSASPPGTQNEQFF.

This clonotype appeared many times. The CDR3 DNA sequence: TGCAGTGCCCGGGACTTGAGCTCCTACAATGAGCAGTTCTTC. It translates to CSARDLSSYNEQFF. The V and J genes are TRBV20-1 and TRBJ2-1, with D possibly matching TRBD2 (6 bases). V gave up 6 bases and J gave up 0 bases, with 12 bases separating them. Germline V gene sequence: CDR1 DFQATT, CDR2 SNEGSKA (reference sequence). This CDR3 is built from 14 residues.

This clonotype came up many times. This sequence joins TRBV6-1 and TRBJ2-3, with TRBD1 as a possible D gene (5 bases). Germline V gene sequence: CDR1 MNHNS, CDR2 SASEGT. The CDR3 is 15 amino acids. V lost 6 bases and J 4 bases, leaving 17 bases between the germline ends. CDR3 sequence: CASSGFTTGADTQYF. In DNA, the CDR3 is TGTGCCAGCAGCGGATTTACCACAGGTGCAGATACGCAGTATTTT.

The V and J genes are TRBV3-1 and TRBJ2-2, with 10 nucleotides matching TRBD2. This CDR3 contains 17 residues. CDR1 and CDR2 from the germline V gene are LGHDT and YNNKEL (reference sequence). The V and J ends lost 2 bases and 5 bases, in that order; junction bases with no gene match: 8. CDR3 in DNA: TGTGCCAGCAGCCAACTTCCAGCGGGACTAGCGACCGGGGAGCTGTTTTTT. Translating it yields CASSQLPAGLATGELFF.